This entry lists 22 T cell receptor beta chains sequenced from one sample in a study of blood T cell repertoires in COVID-19. This table comes from immunoSEQ multiplex PCR, and its TCRdb copy is limited to in-frame clones, with some not included. The sample has a few hundred thousand clones, roughly 88% seen once. Sequences were obtained from peripheral blood. The receptors were sampled from a woman aged 30 to 39 who had recovered from COVID-19.

The J gene is TRBJ2-3, the V gene TRBV27; the match to TRBD1 covers 7 bases. The length of the CDR3 is 15 residues. Germline CDR1 reads MNHEY; CDR2 reads SMNVEV (reference sequence). V trimming: 6 bases; J trimming: 0 bases; junction bases outside the gene matches: 6. CDR3 amino acids: CASRPTQGSTDTQYF. In DNA form, the CDR3 reads TGTGCCAGCAGACCTACACAGGGGAGCACAGATACGCAGTATTTT.

The chain recombines TRBV4-1 with TRBJ2-2; perhaps TRBD2 as D (7 bases). CDR3 size: 16 residues. The germline CDR1 and CDR2 sequences are MGHRA and YSYEKL. V was clipped by 6 bases and J by 1 base, with 15 bases between them. Here the CDR3 DNA reads TGCGCCAGCAGACGAGGCGGGGGCCAGAACACCGGGGAGCTGTTTTTT. Encoded protein: CASRRGGGQNTGELFF.

Written as DNA, the CDR3 is TGTGCCAGCCGACAGGGAGGCGGCACTGAAGCTTTCTTT. Amino acid sequence: CASRQGGGTEAFF. The gene calls are TRBV19 and TRBJ1-1, with 7 positions matching TRBD1. Germline CDR1 LNHDA, CDR2 SQIVND (reference sequence). J lost 4 bases, V lost 9 bases, and 8 bases had no gene match. The CDR3 is 13 amino acids.

V is TRBV5-1 and J is TRBJ2-3; maybe TRBD2 (7 bases). The CDR3 consists of 14 residues. Germline V gene data show CDR1 as SGHRS and CDR2 as YFSETQ. V lost 7 bases to trimming and J lost 4 bases, with 16 bases between them. This CDR3 is CASGRGAGADTQYF. CDR3 in DNA: TGCGCCAGCGGACGGGGGGCCGGCGCAGATACGCAGTATTTT.

The rearrangement joins TRBV28 to TRBJ1-4, with a possible D match to TRBD1 (6 bases). The CDR3 runs 15 residues. Looked up from germline, CDR1 is MDHEN and CDR2 is SYDVKM. V lost 2 bases and J lost 2, with 9 bases in between. CDR3 amino acids: CASSLGGITNEKLFF. Here the CDR3 DNA reads TGTGCCAGCAGTTTAGGGGGCATCACTAATGAAAAACTGTTTTTT.

V usage is TRBV19 and J usage is TRBJ2-1; TRBD1 matches 9 bases. V gave up 5 bases and J gave up 3 bases; unmatched junction bases: 2. Per the germline V gene, CDR1 is LNHDA and CDR2 is SQIVND (reference sequence). CDR3 length equals 14 residues. CDR3 nucleotide sequence: TGTGCCAGTAGTGCGGGACAGGGCTACAATGAGCAGTTCTTC. Its translation: CASSAGQGYNEQFF.

The chain combines TRBV6-5 with TRBJ2-2, with unresolved D. This CDR3 contains 14 residues. CDR1 MNHEY and CDR2 SVGAGI come from the germline V gene. Trimming removed 7 bases at V and 1 base at J, with 10 bases between. The CDR3 DNA reads as TGTGCCAGCATCCCAAGCTTGAACACCGGGGAGCTGTTTTTT. Residues: CASIPSLNTGELFF.

CDR3 in DNA: TGTGCCAGCAGAGGAGGGTCACCCCTCCACTTT. Translated, it gives CASRGGSPLHF. The chain employs TRBV28 and TRBJ1-6; D call uncertain. The V end was cut by 6 bases, the J end by 10 bases, with 7 bases between. Germline V lookup: CDR1 MDHEN, CDR2 SYDVKM. CDR3 length equals 11 residues.

CDR3 bases: TGTGCCATCACCCAGGGGGCATCGGATACGCAGTATTTT. Its protein product is CAITQGASDTQYF. The rearrangement uses TRBV10-3 and TRBJ2-3, with 8 bases fitting TRBD1. The germline V gene has CDR1 ENHRY and CDR2 SYGVKD. This CDR3 comprises 13 residues. Germline trimming cut 7 bases from V and 6 bases from J; bases unmatched to any gene: 6.

The V gene is TRBV6-5, the J gene TRBJ1-4, with TRBD1 identical over 8 bases. The CDR3 spans 15 residues. Trimming at V came to 4 bases and at J to 7 bases, leaving 8 bases not matched to a gene. Germline V gene lookup returns CDR1 MNHEY and CDR2 SVGAGI. The chain's CDR3 is CASSFTGGQREKLFF. The CDR3 coding sequence is TGTGCCAGCAGTTTCACAGGGGGTCAGCGTGAAAAACTGTTTTTT.

The V gene is TRBV7-9, the J gene TRBJ1-2; 9 bases align to TRBD1. V trimming: 2 bases; J trimming: 4 bases; junction bases outside the gene matches: 5. The CDR3 runs to 15 residues. Germline values: CDR1 SEHNR, CDR2 FQNEAQ (reference sequence). The CDR3 loop is CASSLHRTGAYGYTF. In DNA, the CDR3 is TGTGCCAGCAGCTTACACCGGACAGGGGCCTATGGCTACACCTTC.

J is TRBJ2-1 and V is TRBV11-1; 10 bases fit TRBD2. V lost 6 bases to trimming and J lost 5 bases; unmatched junction nucleotides: 7. CDR1 and CDR2 from the germline V gene are SGHAT and FQDESV (reference sequence). CDR3 length: 15 amino acids. The CDR3 bases are TGTGCCAGCAGTCAGAGGCTAGCGGGGGACAATGAGCAGTTCTTC. This translates into CASSQRLAGDNEQFF.

The J gene is TRBJ1-5, the V gene TRBV19; TRBD1 matches at 8 bases. Unmatched junction bases numbered 2, after V lost 8 bases and J lost 2 bases. The CDR3 totals 13 residues. The germline CDR1 and CDR2 sequences are LNHDA and SQIVND (reference sequence). The CDR3 spells CASEQGGNQPQHF. The CDR3 coding sequence is TGTGCCAGTGAACAGGGGGGCAATCAGCCCCAGCATTTT.

The chain couples TRBV6-5 to TRBJ1-1; 7 bases align to TRBD1. This CDR3 contains 14 residues. Trimming at V came to 2 bases and at J to 4 bases, leaving 4 bases not matched to a gene. CDR1 and CDR2 from the germline V gene are MNHEY and SVGAGI. The CDR3 coding sequence is TGTGCCAGCAGTTACGGCGCAGGGGGCACTGAAGCTTTCTTT. It codes for CASSYGAGGTEAFF.

As concerns this clone: Additional DNA sequences in this sample encode the identical CDR3. This sequence joins TRBV11-2 and TRBJ2-7; the D gene is possibly TRBD1 (6 bases). V was trimmed by 1 base and J by 3 bases, leaving 7 bases between them. Germline values: CDR1 SGHAT, CDR2 FQNNGV. The CDR3 totals 13 residues. CDR3 region: CASSLGGGYEQYF. DNA for the CDR3: TGTGCCAGCAGCTTAGGAGGGGGCTACGAGCAGTACTTC.

A word on this clone: The sample has other DNA sequences that encode this CDR3 too. The gene calls are TRBV18 and TRBJ1-2; possible D gene TRBD1, 6 bases. Trimming took off 3 bases at V and 2 bases at J, with 10 bases between the two ends. Germline lookup yields CDR1 KGHSH and CDR2 LQKENI. The CDR3 has 14 residues. CDR3 nucleotides: TGTGCCAGCTCACCGCTTGGACAGAACTATGGCTACACCTTC. Translating it yields CASSPLGQNYGYTF. The full variable domain, its missing parts supplied by reference TRBV18 and TRBJ1-2, is NAGVMQNPRHLVRRRGQEARLRCSPMKGHSHVYWYRQLPEEGLKFMVYLQKENIIDESGMPKERFSAEFPKEGPSILRIQQVVRGDSAAYFCASSPLGQNYGYTFGSGTRLTVV.

The CDR3 loop is CASSLGGLLYNSPLHF. In DNA form, the CDR3 reads TGCGCCAGCAGCTTGGGGGGATTACTATATAATTCACCCCTCCACTTT. The chain employs TRBV4-3 and TRBJ1-6; tentative D call: TRBD1 (5 bases). Germline V gene lookup returns CDR1 LGHNA and CDR2 YSLEER. V was cut by 5 bases and J by 4 bases, with 15 bases left in between. The CDR3 extends over 16 amino acids.

The chain is built from TRBV30 and TRBJ1-4, with D unresolved. This CDR3 is 12 amino acids long. Germline V gene lookup returns CDR1 GTSNPN and CDR2 SVGIG (reference sequence). The ends were cut back, 5 bases at V and 2 bases at J, with 6 bases in the middle. The CDR3 DNA reads TGTGCCTGGTCCCCTACTAATGAAAAACTGTTTTTT. Translating gives CAWSPTNEKLFF.

The rearrangement uses TRBV7-2 and TRBJ1-1; no clear D gene. The V end was cut by 5 bases, the J end by 0 bases, with 10 bases between. The CDR3 spans 14 residues. Per germline, CDR1 SGHTA and CDR2 FQGNSA. The CDR3 is CASSASPVNTEAFF. CDR3 nucleotides: TGTGCCAGCAGCGCATCCCCGGTGAACACTGAAGCTTTCTTT.

This chain connects TRBV7-9 to TRBJ1-1; D ambiguous. Germline values: CDR1 SEHNR, CDR2 FQNEAQ (reference sequence). The V end lost 1 base, the J end lost 4 bases, and 10 bases lay between the germline ends. The CDR3 sequence is 14 residues long. This CDR3 is CASSLVGTSTEAFF. The CDR3 nucleotides read TGTGCCAGCAGCTTAGTTGGTACTTCCACTGAAGCTTTCTTT.

The chain couples TRBV6-2 or TRBV6-3 to TRBJ1-1; TRBD1 is a possible D gene (5 bases). Deletions cut 5 bases from V and 5 bases from J, with 15 bases between. The length of the CDR3 is 14 residues. Germline CDR1 is MNHEY and CDR2 is SVGEGT. CDR3 DNA: TGTGCCAGCAGTCCCCGACAGTTGAGAACTGAAGCTTTCTTT. Translated: CASSPRQLRTEAFF.

V gene TRBV2 combines with J gene TRBJ2-5; tentatively, D is TRBD2 (7 bases). The CDR3 covers 16 residues. Germline V gene sequence: CDR1 SNHLY, CDR2 FYNNEI. V was clipped by 4 bases and J by 5 bases, with 20 bases between them. The chain's CDR3 is CASSGSWGGRVETQYF. For the CDR3, the DNA is TGTGCCAGCAGTGGCTCCTGGGGGGGCCGGGTGGAGACCCAGTACTTC. The complete variable domain, with remaining parts taken from reference TRBV2 and TRBJ2-5, reads EPEVTQTPSHQVTQMGQEVILRCVPISNHLYFYWYRQILGQKVEFLVSFYNNEISEKSEIFDDQFSVERPDGSNFTLKIRSTKLEDSAMYFCASSGSWGGRVETQYFGPGTRLLVL.